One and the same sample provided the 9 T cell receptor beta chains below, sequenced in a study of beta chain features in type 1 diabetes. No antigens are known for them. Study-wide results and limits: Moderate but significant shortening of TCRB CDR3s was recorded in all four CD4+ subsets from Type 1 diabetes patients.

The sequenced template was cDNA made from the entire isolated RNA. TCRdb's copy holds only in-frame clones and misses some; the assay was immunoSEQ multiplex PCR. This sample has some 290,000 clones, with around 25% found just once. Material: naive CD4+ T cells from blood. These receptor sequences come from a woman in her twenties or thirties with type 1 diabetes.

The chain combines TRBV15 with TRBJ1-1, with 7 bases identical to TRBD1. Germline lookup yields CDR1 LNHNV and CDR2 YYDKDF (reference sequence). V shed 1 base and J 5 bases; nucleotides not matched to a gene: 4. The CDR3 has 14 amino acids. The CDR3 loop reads CATSRGQGLTEAFF. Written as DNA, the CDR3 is TGTGCCACCAGCAGAGGACAGGGTCTGACTGAAGCTTTCTTT.

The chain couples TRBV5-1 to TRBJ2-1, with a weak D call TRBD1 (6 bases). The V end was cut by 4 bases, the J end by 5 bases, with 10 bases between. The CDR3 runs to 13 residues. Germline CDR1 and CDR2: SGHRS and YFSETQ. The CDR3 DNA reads TGCGCCAGCAGCCGACAGGCTAACAATGAGCAGTTCTTC. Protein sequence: CASSRQANNEQFF.

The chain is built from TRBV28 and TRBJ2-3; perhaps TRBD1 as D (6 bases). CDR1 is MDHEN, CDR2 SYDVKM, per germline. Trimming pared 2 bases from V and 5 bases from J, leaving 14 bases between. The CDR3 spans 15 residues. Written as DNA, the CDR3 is TGTGCCAGCAGTTTAGACCAGGGGCTGGGAGATACGCAGTATTTT. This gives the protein CASSLDQGLGDTQYF.

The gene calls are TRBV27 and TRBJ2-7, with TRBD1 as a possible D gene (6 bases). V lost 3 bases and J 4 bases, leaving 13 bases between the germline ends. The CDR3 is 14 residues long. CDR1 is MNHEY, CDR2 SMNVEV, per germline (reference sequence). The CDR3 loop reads CASSFSRGSYEQYF. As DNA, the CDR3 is TGTGCCAGCAGTTTTAGCAGGGGATCGTACGAGCAGTACTTC.

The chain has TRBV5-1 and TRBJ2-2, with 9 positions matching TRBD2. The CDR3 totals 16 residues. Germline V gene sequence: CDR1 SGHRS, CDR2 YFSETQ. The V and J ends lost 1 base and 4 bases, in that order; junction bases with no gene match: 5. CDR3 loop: CASSLRTGLATGELFF. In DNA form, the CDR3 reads TGCGCCAGCAGCTTGCGTACGGGACTAGCCACCGGGGAGCTGTTTTTT.

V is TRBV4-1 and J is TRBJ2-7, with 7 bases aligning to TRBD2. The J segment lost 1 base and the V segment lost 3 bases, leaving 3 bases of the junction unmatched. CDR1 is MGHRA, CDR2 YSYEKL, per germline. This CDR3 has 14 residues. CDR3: CASSQTSRSYEQYF. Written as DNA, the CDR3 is TGCGCCAGCAGCCAGACTAGCAGATCCTACGAGCAGTACTTC.

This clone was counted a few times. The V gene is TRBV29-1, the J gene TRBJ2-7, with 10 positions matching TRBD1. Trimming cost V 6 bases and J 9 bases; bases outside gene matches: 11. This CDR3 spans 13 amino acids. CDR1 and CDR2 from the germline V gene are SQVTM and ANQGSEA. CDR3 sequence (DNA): TGCAGCGTAGATTTCCGGGACAGGGGACGGCAGTACTTC. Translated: CSVDFRDRGRQYF.

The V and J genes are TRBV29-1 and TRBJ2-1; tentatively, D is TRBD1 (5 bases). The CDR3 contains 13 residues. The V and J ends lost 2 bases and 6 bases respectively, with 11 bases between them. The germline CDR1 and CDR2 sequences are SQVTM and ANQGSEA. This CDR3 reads CSVERQLGNEQFF. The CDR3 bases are TGCAGCGTTGAACGACAGCTTGGCAATGAGCAGTTCTTC.

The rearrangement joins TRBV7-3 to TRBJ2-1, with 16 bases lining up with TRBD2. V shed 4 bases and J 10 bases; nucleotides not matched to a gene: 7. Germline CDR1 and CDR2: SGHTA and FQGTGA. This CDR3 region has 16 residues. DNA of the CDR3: TGTGCCAGCAGCTCAACACCGGGACTAGCGGGGGGGGAGCAGTTCTTC. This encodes CASSSTPGLAGGEQFF.